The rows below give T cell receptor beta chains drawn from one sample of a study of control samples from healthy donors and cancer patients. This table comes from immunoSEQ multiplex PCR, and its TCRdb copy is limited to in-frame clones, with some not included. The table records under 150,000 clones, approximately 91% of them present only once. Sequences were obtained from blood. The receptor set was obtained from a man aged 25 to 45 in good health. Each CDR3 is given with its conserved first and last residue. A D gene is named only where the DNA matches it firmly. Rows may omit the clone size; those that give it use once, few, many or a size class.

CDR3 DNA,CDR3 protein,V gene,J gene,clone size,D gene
TGCACTCCACTAGGCGGAGCTTTCTTT,CTPLGGAFF,TRBV20-1,TRBJ1-1,-,-
TGTGCCAGCAGCGTAGTTAGCGGGGGGGCGAACACCGGGGAGCTGTTTTTT,CASSVVSGGANTGELFF,TRBV9,TRBJ2-2,-,TRBD2
TGTGCCAGCAGTCGGCTGAACACTGAAGCTTTCTTT,CASSRLNTEAFF,TRBV7-8,TRBJ1-1,-,-
TGTGCCACCAGCGGTACAGGGGAGTCACCCCTCCACTTT,CATSGTGESPLHF,TRBV15,TRBJ1-6,few,TRBD1
TGCAGCGTTGAGGGCAGGGAGAACACTGAAGCTTTCTTT,CSVEGRENTEAFF,TRBV29-1,TRBJ1-1,-,-
TGTGCCAGCAGCTCCGCGCTAGCGTCGGGGGAGCTGTTTTTT,CASSSALASGELFF,TRBV11-2,TRBJ2-2,-,-
TGTGCCAGCAGCCCCCTCTTCCTGGGACAGGAGGAAGATGGCTACACCTTC,CASSPLFLGQEEDGYTF,TRBV7-2,TRBJ1-2,-,TRBD1
TGTGCCTGGAATCTCATCGGGACTAGCGGGAAAGAGACCCAGTACTTC,CAWNLIGTSGKETQYF,TRBV30,TRBJ2-5,once,TRBD2
TGTGCCAGCAGCCGGAAGCAGGGTGGAGAGACCCAGTACTTC,CASSRKQGGETQYF,TRBV5-4,TRBJ2-5,-,-
TGTGCCAGCAGTGAAGCGGCGGGAACTAATGAAAAACTGTTTTTT,CASSEAAGTNEKLFF,TRBV6-1,TRBJ1-4,-,-
TGTGCCAGAAGCCCAAGCGTGCGGGGTTGCTACGAGCAGTACTTC,CARSPSVRGCYEQYF,TRBV5-3,TRBJ2-7,-,-
TGTGCCAGCAGCCGGGGCGATCAGCCCCAGCATTTT,CASSRGDQPQHF,TRBV5-6,TRBJ1-5,-,-
TGTGCCAGCAGCTTGACGGGGCAGCCCCAGCATTTT,CASSLTGQPQHF,TRBV5-5,TRBJ1-5,few,-
TGTGCCAGCGGGAGGGCGGGAGCGCTCCACGAGCAGTACTTC,CASGRAGALHEQYF,TRBV7-8,TRBJ2-7,-,TRBD2
TGTGCCAGCAGCGCAGGGGGTACAGCCTACAATGAGCAGTTCTTC,CASSAGGTAYNEQFF,TRBV9,TRBJ2-1,-,TRBD1
TGTGCCATCAGTGAGTCTAAAGAGACCCAGTACTTC,CAISESKETQYF,TRBV10-3,TRBJ2-5,-,-
TGTGCCAGCAGCACCTCGGGGACGCGCACAGATACGCAGTATTTT,CASSTSGTRTDTQYF,TRBV9,TRBJ2-3,once,-
TGTGCCACCAGCAGAGATCCAGCGGGGGCTCGAAATGAGCAGTTCTTC,CATSRDPAGARNEQFF,TRBV15,TRBJ2-1,-,TRBD2
TGTGCCAGCAGTTTAGGGAAAAACATTCAGTACTTC,CASSLGKNIQYF,TRBV12-3/TRBV12-4,TRBJ2-4,-,-
TGTGCCAGCACCCTGGGGGCAGGAGGGTTCTATGGCTACACCTTC,CASTLGAGGFYGYTF,TRBV5-5,TRBJ1-2,-,-
TGTGCCAGCAGTGAGACAGGGGGATATGGCTACACCTTC,CASSETGGYGYTF,TRBV6-1,TRBJ1-2,-,TRBD1
TGTGCCAGCAGCTTAGCGCCGGGACAGGCGAATAATTCACCCCTCCACTTT,CASSLAPGQANNSPLHF,TRBV7-6,TRBJ1-6,-,TRBD1
TGTGCCAGCAGCTTGGGCCATATTGGGGACAAAACCTACGAGCAGTACTTC,CASSLGHIGDKTYEQYF,TRBV7-2,TRBJ2-7,-,-
TGTGCCAGCAGCAAAGGGGCGGTAGCGGAGACCCAGTACTTC,CASSKGAVAETQYF,TRBV11-3,TRBJ2-5,-,-
TGTGCCAGCAGCGTAGAAGGCACCTCCTACGAGCAGTACTTC,CASSVEGTSYEQYF,TRBV9,TRBJ2-7,-,-
TGTGCCAGCAGCGCGTGGACAGGGTATGGCTACACCTTC,CASSAWTGYGYTF,TRBV14,TRBJ1-2,-,TRBD1
TGTGCCACCAGTGCTGTGGGACTAGCACGAACCGGGGAGCTGTTTTTT,CATSAVGLARTGELFF,TRBV24-1,TRBJ2-2,-,TRBD2
TGTGCCAGCTCACCACAGGGACAGGGGGCCCTCGAGCAGTACTTC,CASSPQGQGALEQYF,TRBV18,TRBJ2-7,-,TRBD1
TGTGCCAGCAGAAGACAGGGTTTGGAAAAACTGTTTTTT,CASRRQGLEKLFF,TRBV12-3/TRBV12-4,TRBJ1-4,-,TRBD1
TGTGCCACCGCCTGGGGGCGCGGGACTGAAGCTTTCTTT,CATAWGRGTEAFF,TRBV15,TRBJ1-1,-,-
TGTGCCAGTAGTCCGGGACAGGGCTATGGCTACACCTTC,CASSPGQGYGYTF,TRBV19,TRBJ1-2,-,TRBD1
TGTGCCAGCAGAAGAAGGGACTTGCAGACCAACACCGGGGAGCTGTTTTTT,CASRRRDLQTNTGELFF,TRBV6-4,TRBJ2-2,few,-
TGTGCCAGCAGCCTATATATGAACACTGAAGCTTTCTTT,CASSLYMNTEAFF,TRBV12-3/TRBV12-4,TRBJ1-1,-,-
TGCGCCAGCAGCTACGGACAGACCACTGAAGCTTTCTTT,CASSYGQTTEAFF,TRBV5-1,TRBJ1-1,-,-
TGTGCCAGCAGCTTATCGGGACAGGGGTCAGATACGCAGTATTTT,CASSLSGQGSDTQYF,TRBV5-6,TRBJ2-3,-,TRBD1
TGTGCCAGCTCTTGGACTAGCGGGAGAAAAACCGGGGAGCTGTTTTTT,CASSWTSGRKTGELFF,TRBV18,TRBJ2-2,-,TRBD2
TGTGCCACCAGTGATTCCAGGGACACGGTTTCCGAGACCCAGTACTTC,CATSDSRDTVSETQYF,TRBV24-1,TRBJ2-5,-,-
TGTGCCAGCAGCTTAGCGGGAGGATCCTACAATGAGCAGTTCTTC,CASSLAGGSYNEQFF,TRBV11-2,TRBJ2-1,-,TRBD2
TGTGCCAGCAGTCTTACCGGGAAAATCAGCTCCTATAATTCACCCCTCCACTTT,CASSLTGKISSYNSPLHF,TRBV6-6,TRBJ1-6,-,-
TGTGCCAGCAGTCCGACAGGAGATATTAACTATGGCTACACCTTC,CASSPTGDINYGYTF,TRBV9,TRBJ1-2,-,-
TGTGCCAGCAGCTTGGCAGGGGGAGCGACTAATGAAAAACTGTTTTTT,CASSLAGGATNEKLFF,TRBV5-4,TRBJ1-4,-,TRBD1
TGTGCCAGTAGAAGGGACAGGGGCCTTGATACGCAGTATTTT,CASRRDRGLDTQYF,TRBV19,TRBJ2-3,-,TRBD1
TGTGCCAGCAGTGGCCCGAGCGGGGGGTCGAATGAGCAGTTCTTC,CASSGPSGGSNEQFF,TRBV2,TRBJ2-1,-,TRBD2
TGTGCCAGCAGGGCGGGAACCAGCTCCTACGAGCAGTACTTC,CASRAGTSSYEQYF,TRBV2,TRBJ2-7,-,-
TGCGCCAGCAGCGATGCCAGGGGTAGCACTGAAGCTTTCTTT,CASSDARGSTEAFF,TRBV5-1,TRBJ1-1,-,-
TGTGCCAGCAGCTTCGGGCTTGAGGGTGGCATTCAGTACTTC,CASSFGLEGGIQYF,TRBV7-2,TRBJ2-4,-,-
TGTGCCAGCAGCCAGGGGGGTTACGAGCAGTACTTC,CASSQGGYEQYF,TRBV3-1/TRBV3-2,TRBJ2-7,-,-